This TCR beta chain was captured by sequencing in a study of T cells after yellow fever vaccination. Study outcomes and limitations: It was a weaker secondary response, yet one that peaked faster, at day 5 versus 15. Booster samples showed a return of most primary-vaccination clones (around 96% CD4, 88% CD8).

Remarks on this clonotype: Its antigen is not known.

Template switching by 5'RACE produced TCR cDNA, adding a universal primer site and UMIs. TCRdb re-analysed the 5' RACE reads in MiXCR, keeping a single row per CDR3 protein. The sample includes roughly 520,000 distinct CDR3 sequences, 21% of them seen just once. Germline assignment: CDR1 SNHLY and CDR2 FYNNEI. This CDR3 spans 12 amino acids. V was pared by 7 bases and J by 4 bases, with 8 bases between. This rearrangement joins TRBV2 to TRBJ2-1, with D uncertain. The starting material was PBMCs, obtained 21 days after the first yellow fever vaccination. The receptor was derived from a man between 18 and 29 years old who received the YFV17D yellow fever vaccine. The CDR3 DNA sequence: TGTGCCAGCACCGACTCATACAATGAGCAGTTCTTC. This codes for CASTDSYNEQFF. Full variable domain (outside the CDR3, taken from reference TRBV2 and TRBJ2-1): EPEVTQTPSHQVTQMGQEVILRCVPISNHLYFYWYRQILGQKVEFLVSFYNNEISEKSEIFDDQFSVERPDGSNFTLKIRSTKLEDSAMYFCASTDSYNEQFFGPGTRLTVL.